This T cell receptor beta chain was obtained from a study of blood T cell repertoires in COVID-19. About the research overall: The United States, Italy and Spain were the sources of the acute and convalescent COVID-19 samples. From T cells, B-cell-depleted T cells, or PBMCs came the material, which was cDNA or gDNA.

The CDR3 spans 17 residues. Germline V CDR1 and CDR2: PRHDT, FYEKMQ (reference sequence). The V and J ends lost 5 bases and 4 bases, in that order; junction bases with no gene match: 10. Sequencing was performed with immunoSEQ multiplex PCR; in TCRdb, only in-frame clones are kept and a portion is missing. The table has fewer than 250,000 clones, around four fifths seen once; the top ten hold more than 4%. The sample was peripheral blood. This TCR came from a man in his forties or fifties with acute or convalescent COVID-19. The chain combines TRBV13 with TRBJ1-6, with 8 bases fitting TRBD1. The CDR3, as DNA: TGTGCCAGCAGCCCGTCCGGGACAGGAATATATAATTCACCCCTCCACTTT. This gives the protein CASSPSGTGIYNSPLHF.